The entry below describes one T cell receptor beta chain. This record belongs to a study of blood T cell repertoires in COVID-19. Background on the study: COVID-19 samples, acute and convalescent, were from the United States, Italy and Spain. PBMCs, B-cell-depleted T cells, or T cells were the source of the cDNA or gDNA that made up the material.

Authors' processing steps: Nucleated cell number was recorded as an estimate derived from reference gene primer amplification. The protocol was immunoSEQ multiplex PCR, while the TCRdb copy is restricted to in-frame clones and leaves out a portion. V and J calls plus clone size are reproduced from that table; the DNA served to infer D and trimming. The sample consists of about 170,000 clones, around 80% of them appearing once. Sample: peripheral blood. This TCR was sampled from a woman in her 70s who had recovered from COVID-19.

CDR3 nucleotides: TGTGCCAGCTCCCACAGGGGGCCATCTAACTATGGCTACACCTTC. Amino acid sequence: CASSHRGPSNYGYTF. This chain connects TRBV18 to TRBJ1-2; 9 bases match TRBD1. This CDR3 has 15 residues. Unmatched junction bases numbered 5, after V lost 6 bases and J lost 0 bases. Germline lookup yields CDR1 KGHSH and CDR2 LQKENI.